Shown below are 22 T cell receptor beta chains from a single sample sequenced in a study of shared clonotypes between healthy human individuals. Measured with immunoSEQ multiplex PCR; TCRdb has only the in-frame clones, and not every one. The sample carries around 990,000 clones, around 77% recorded once. Specimen: memory CD4+ T cells from PBMCs. Subset here: CD45RA-negative fraction. The receptors were sampled from a young man in good health. Some clones in this sample may be carry-over from other donors' samples.

This rearrangement joins TRBV6-4 to TRBJ1-1; D may be TRBD1 (6 bases). The CDR3 totals 13 residues. Germline CDR1 and CDR2: MRHNA and SNTAGT. V lost 3 bases, J lost 3 bases, and 8 bases lay in between. The CDR3 sequence is CASSEQGDTEAFF. The CDR3 bases are TGTGCCAGCAGTGAACAGGGAGACACTGAAGCTTTCTTT.

The rearrangement joins TRBV7-2 to TRBJ2-7; D perhaps matches TRBD2 (5 bases). CDR3 length equals 15 residues. V was pared by 5 bases and J by 7 bases, with 21 bases between. Germline V gives CDR1 SGHTA, CDR2 FQGNSA. As DNA, the CDR3 is TGTGCCAGCAGCCCGGGATGGACTCGGCCGGGGGAGCAGTACTTC. This translates into CASSPGWTRPGEQYF.

The CDR3 bases are TGTGCCTGGAGTAAGGAGGGGGCAGGTGGCTACACCTTC. Protein sequence: CAWSKEGAGGYTF. V is TRBV30 and J is TRBJ1-2; TRBD1 matches 7 bases. V gave up 2 bases and J gave up 7 bases; unmatched junction bases: 7. This CDR3 has 13 amino acids. Germline CDR1 and CDR2: GTSNPN and SVGIG (reference sequence).

The rearrangement uses TRBV14 and TRBJ2-5, with TRBD2 identical over 8 bases. Trimming at V came to 4 bases and at J to 5 bases, leaving 9 bases not matched to a gene. The CDR3 contains 15 residues. Germline CDR1 and CDR2: SGHDN and FVKESK. This CDR3 is CASSPGLAIWETQYF. CDR3 nucleotide sequence: TGTGCCAGCAGCCCCGGACTAGCAATCTGGGAGACCCAGTACTTC. Supplemented by reference TRBV14 and TRBJ2-5, the full variable domain reads EAGVTQFPSHSVIEKGQTVTLRCDPISGHDNLYWYRRVMGKEIKFLLHFVKESKQDESGMPNNRFLAERTGGTYSTLKVQPAELEDSGVYFCASSPGLAIWETQYFGPGTRLLVL.

The rearrangement links TRBV7-9 to TRBJ2-5; either TRBD1 or TRBD2 may fit D (6 bases each). The V gene's germline CDR1 is SEHNR and CDR2 FQNEAQ (reference sequence). The germline V and J ends were trimmed by 5 bases and 5 bases, with 18 bases remaining between them. This CDR3 has 15 residues. CDR3 bases: TGTGCCAGCAGCCAGGCGGGCAGGGGAGGTGAGACCCAGTACTTC. This sequence encodes CASSQAGRGGETQYF. Full variable domain (remainder filled in from reference TRBV7-9 and TRBJ2-5): DTGVSQNPRHKITKRGQNVTFRCDPISEHNRLYWYRQTLGQGPEFLTYFQNEAQLEKSRLLSDRFSAERPKGSFSTLEIQRTEQGDSAMYLCASSQAGRGGETQYFGPGTRLLVL.

V is TRBV6-6 and J is TRBJ2-7; D uncertain. The CDR3 extends over 13 amino acids. Deletions cut 5 bases from V and 3 bases from J, with 11 bases between. Germline V gene data show CDR1 as MNHNY and CDR2 as SVGAGI (reference sequence). CDR3 nucleotide sequence: TGTGCCAGCAGTCTCCTCGATCGCTACGAGCAGTACTTC. This codes for CASSLLDRYEQYF.

V is TRBV15 and J is TRBJ2-6; the D gene is possibly TRBD1 (5 bases). Germline V gene lookup returns CDR1 LNHNV and CDR2 YYDKDF (reference sequence). V lost 3 bases and J lost 3, with 12 bases in between. This CDR3 region has 16 residues. This CDR3 reads CATSSRRGVGANVLTF. The CDR3 DNA reads as TGTGCCACCAGCAGCAGAAGGGGTGTTGGGGCCAACGTCCTGACTTTC.

The chain links TRBV11-2 to TRBJ2-7; possible D gene TRBD2, 6 bases. This CDR3 is built from 14 residues. The germline V gene has CDR1 SGHAT and CDR2 FQNNGV. V lost 1 base and J lost 7, with 14 bases in between. The CDR3 sequence is CASSLAPSEGEQYF. In DNA form, the CDR3 reads TGTGCCAGCAGCTTAGCCCCGTCGGAGGGGGAGCAGTACTTC.

This chain joins TRBV7-9 and TRBJ1-2; D is perhaps TRBD1 (5 bases). The CDR3 is 14 amino acids. V shed 1 base and J shed 8 bases, with 14 bases lying between them. In germline, CDR1 is SEHNR, CDR2 FQNEAQ (reference sequence). CDR3 loop: CASSLGDGVEGYTF. In DNA form, the CDR3 reads TGTGCCAGCAGCTTAGGGGACGGAGTTGAGGGCTACACCTTC.

This clone was seen only a few times. This chain links TRBV28 with TRBJ1-1, with D tentatively TRBD1 (5 bases). The V gene's germline CDR1 is MDHEN and CDR2 SYDVKM. Trimming took off 4 bases at V and 9 bases at J, with 21 bases between the two ends. The CDR3 length is 15 residues. In nucleotides, the CDR3 is TGTGCCAGCAGTTCGGGGGGAGCGTTGGAACCAAAAGCTTTCTTT. This sequence encodes CASSSGGALEPKAFF.

The chain has TRBV7-8 and TRBJ2-2, with D unclear. The CDR3 sequence is 17 residues long. Germline lookup yields CDR1 SGHVS and CDR2 FQNEAQ. Trimming left V 5 bases short and J 6 bases short, with 22 bases between. CDR3 loop: CASSPPGHLALAGELFF. In DNA form, the CDR3 reads TGTGCCAGCAGCCCTCCGGGCCACCTGGCACTGGCCGGGGAGCTGTTTTTT.

V gene TRBV28 combines with J gene TRBJ2-7; possible D gene TRBD1, 5 bases. The germline CDR1 and CDR2 sequences are MDHEN and SYDVKM. V was trimmed by 5 bases and J by 2 bases, leaving 10 bases between them. The CDR3 consists of 13 residues. CDR3 sequence (DNA): TGTGCCAGCAGTCCCCTCAGGGCCTACGAGCAGTACTTC. This sequence encodes CASSPLRAYEQYF.

The chain recombines TRBV30 with TRBJ1-3; D may be TRBD1 (6 bases). CDR1 GTSNPN and CDR2 SVGIG come from the germline V gene (reference sequence). With 4 bases removed from V and 0 bases from J, the gap between germline ends came to 10 bases. The length of the CDR3 is 14 residues. This CDR3 is CAWISGASGNTIYF. The CDR3 DNA reads as TGTGCCTGGATTTCAGGGGCCTCTGGAAACACCATATATTTT.

V is TRBV18 and J is TRBJ2-7; 8 nucleotides match TRBD2. Germline loops: CDR1 KGHSH, CDR2 LQKENI. Trimming at V came to 3 bases and at J to 5 bases, leaving 9 bases not matched to a gene. This CDR3 region has 15 residues. CDR3 DNA sequence: TGTGCCAGCTCACCTGCGGGAAAGCGGGGGAACGAGCAGTACTTC. Translation: CASSPAGKRGNEQYF.

The chain couples TRBV2 to TRBJ1-4; perhaps TRBD1 as D (5 bases). This CDR3 region has 13 residues. The V gene's germline CDR1 is SNHLY and CDR2 FYNNEI. The ends were cut back, 5 bases at V and 7 bases at J, with 11 bases in the middle. CDR3 sequence: CASSPRQTEKLFF. For the CDR3, the DNA is TGTGCCAGCAGTCCTAGACAGACTGAAAAACTGTTTTTT.

This chain joins TRBV9 and TRBJ1-1; D is undetermined. V lost 4 bases and J lost 0, with 7 bases in between. Germline values: CDR1 SGDLS, CDR2 YYNGEE. The CDR3 consists of 13 residues. CDR3 nucleotide sequence: TGTGCCAGCAGCTCTGGGATGAACACTGAAGCTTTCTTT. It specifies CASSSGMNTEAFF.

This clone was observed a handful of times. The chain links TRBV30 to TRBJ1-2; D perhaps matches TRBD1 (6 bases). The V gene's germline CDR1 is GTSNPN and CDR2 SVGIG (reference sequence). The CDR3 extends over 13 amino acids. Trimming cost V 4 bases and J 10 bases, with 19 bases left between them. CDR3 protein: CAWTPGRQEAYTF. CDR3 nucleotides: TGTGCCTGGACACCCGGCAGACAGGAAGCCTACACCTTC. The full variable domain, in which reference TRBV30 and TRBJ1-2 provide the parts outside the CDR3, is SQTIHQWPATLVQPVGSPLSLECTVEGTSNPNLYWYRQAAGRGLQLLFYSVGIGQISSEVPQNLSASRPQDRQFILSSKKLLLSDSGFYLCAWTPGRQEAYTFGSGTRLTVV.

The chain joins TRBV7-2 to TRBJ1-1; D is undetermined. Germline lookup yields CDR1 SGHTA and CDR2 FQGNSA. This CDR3 is 14 amino acids long. Trimming took off 4 bases at V and 6 bases at J, with 15 bases between the two ends. In DNA form, the CDR3 reads TGTGCCAGCAGCTCTCAAATAAGCCCCCCTGAAGCTTTCTTT. As protein: CASSSQISPPEAFF.

The J gene is TRBJ2-7, the V gene TRBV30, with D hard to call. The V and J ends lost 3 bases and 2 bases respectively, with 8 bases between them. Per the germline V gene, CDR1 is GTSNPN and CDR2 is SVGIG (reference sequence). CDR3 length: 12 residues. CDR3 sequence (DNA): TGTGCCTGGAGGGGTGATACCTACGAGCAGTACTTC. It specifies CAWRGDTYEQYF.

V and J are TRBV5-1 and TRBJ1-3; D not certain. The CDR3 is made up of 16 amino acids. The V and J ends lost 7 bases and 1 base respectively, with 18 bases between them. Germline CDR1 is SGHRS and CDR2 is YFSETQ. In nucleotides, the CDR3 is TGCGCCAGCTCGCCACCAGGAGATACTTCTGGAAACACCATATATTTT. Translation gives CASSPPGDTSGNTIYF.

This chain joins TRBV5-6 and TRBJ1-3, with D unclear. This CDR3 region has 14 residues. V lost 3 bases to trimming and J lost 1 base, with 8 bases between them. Germline V lookup: CDR1 SGHDT, CDR2 YYEEEE. The DNA of the CDR3 is TGTGCCAGCAGCTACTATCAATCTGGAAACACCATATATTTT. This sequence encodes CASSYYQSGNTIYF.

The table lists this clone with a few counts. This chain joins TRBV5-7 and TRBJ1-2; 7 nucleotides line up with TRBD1. TRBV5-7 is an ORF, with its function uncertain. The CDR3 runs to 15 residues. V shed 2 bases, J shed 5 bases, and the junction held 9 bases outside the gene matches. The CDR3 sequence is CASSFQDRMKYGYTF. Written as DNA, the CDR3 is TGTGCCAGCAGCTTCCAGGACAGGATGAAGTATGGCTACACCTTC.